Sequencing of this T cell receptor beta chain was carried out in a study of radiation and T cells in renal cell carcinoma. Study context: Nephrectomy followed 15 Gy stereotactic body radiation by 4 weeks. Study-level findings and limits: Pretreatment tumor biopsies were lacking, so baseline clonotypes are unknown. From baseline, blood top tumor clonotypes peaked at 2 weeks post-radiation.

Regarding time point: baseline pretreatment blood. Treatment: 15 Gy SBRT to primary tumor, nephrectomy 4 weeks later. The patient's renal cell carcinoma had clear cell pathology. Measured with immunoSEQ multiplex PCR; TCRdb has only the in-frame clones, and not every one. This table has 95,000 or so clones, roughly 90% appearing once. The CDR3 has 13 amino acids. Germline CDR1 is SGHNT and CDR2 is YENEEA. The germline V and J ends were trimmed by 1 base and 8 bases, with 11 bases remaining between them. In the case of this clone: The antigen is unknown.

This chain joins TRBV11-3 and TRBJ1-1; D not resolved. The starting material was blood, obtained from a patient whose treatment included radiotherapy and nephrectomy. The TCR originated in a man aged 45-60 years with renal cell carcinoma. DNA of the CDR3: TGTGCCAGCAGCTTAGGAGGAGAACCCGAAGCTTTCTTT. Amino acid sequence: CASSLGGEPEAFF. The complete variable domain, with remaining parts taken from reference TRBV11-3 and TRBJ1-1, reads EAGVVQSPRYKIIEKKQPVAFWCNPISGHNTLYWYLQNLGQGPELLIRYENEEAVDDSQLPKDRFSAERLKGVDSTLKIQPAELGDSAVYLCASSLGGEPEAFFGQGTRLTVV.